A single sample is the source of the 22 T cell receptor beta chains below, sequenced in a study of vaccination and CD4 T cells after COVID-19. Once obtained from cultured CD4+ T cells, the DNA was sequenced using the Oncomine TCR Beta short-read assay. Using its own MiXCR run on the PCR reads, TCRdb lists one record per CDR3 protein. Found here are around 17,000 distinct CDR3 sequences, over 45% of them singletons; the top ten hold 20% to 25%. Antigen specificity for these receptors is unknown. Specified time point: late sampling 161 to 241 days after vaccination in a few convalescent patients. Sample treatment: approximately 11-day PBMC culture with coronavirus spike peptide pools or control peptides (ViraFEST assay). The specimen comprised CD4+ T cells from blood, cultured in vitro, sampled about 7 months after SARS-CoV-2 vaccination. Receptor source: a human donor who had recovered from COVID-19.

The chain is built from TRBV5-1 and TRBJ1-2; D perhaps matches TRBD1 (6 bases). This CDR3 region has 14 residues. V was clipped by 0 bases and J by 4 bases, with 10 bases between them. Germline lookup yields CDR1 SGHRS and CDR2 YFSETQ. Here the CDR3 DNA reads TGCGCCAGCAGCTTGGCTGGGGGCGGCTATGGCTACACCTTC. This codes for CASSLAGGGYGYTF.

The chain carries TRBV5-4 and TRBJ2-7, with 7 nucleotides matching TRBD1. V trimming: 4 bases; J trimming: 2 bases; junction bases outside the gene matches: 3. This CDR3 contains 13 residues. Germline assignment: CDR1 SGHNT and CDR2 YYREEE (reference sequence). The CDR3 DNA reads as TGTGCCAGCAGCCGGGACAGTCCCTACGAGCAGTACTTC. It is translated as CASSRDSPYEQYF.

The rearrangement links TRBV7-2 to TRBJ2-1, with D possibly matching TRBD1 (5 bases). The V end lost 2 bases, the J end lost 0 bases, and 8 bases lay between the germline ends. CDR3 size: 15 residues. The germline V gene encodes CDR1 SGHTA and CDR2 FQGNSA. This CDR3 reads CASSLRQGSYNEQFF. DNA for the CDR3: TGTGCCAGCAGCTTACGTCAGGGCTCCTACAATGAGCAGTTCTTC.

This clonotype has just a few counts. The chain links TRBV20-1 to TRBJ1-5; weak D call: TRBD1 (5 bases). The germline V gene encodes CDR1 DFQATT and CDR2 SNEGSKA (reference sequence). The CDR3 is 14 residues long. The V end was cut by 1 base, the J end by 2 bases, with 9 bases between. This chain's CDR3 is CSARVGGGNQPQHF. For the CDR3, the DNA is TGCAGTGCTAGAGTGGGAGGGGGCAATCAGCCCCAGCATTTT.

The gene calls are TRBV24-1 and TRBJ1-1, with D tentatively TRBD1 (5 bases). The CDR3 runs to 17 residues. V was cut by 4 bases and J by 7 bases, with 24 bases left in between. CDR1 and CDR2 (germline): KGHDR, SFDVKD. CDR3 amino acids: CATSDPGVGGKAGEAFF. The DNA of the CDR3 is TGTGCCACCAGTGACCCGGGTGTCGGGGGGAAGGCGGGTGAAGCTTTCTTT.

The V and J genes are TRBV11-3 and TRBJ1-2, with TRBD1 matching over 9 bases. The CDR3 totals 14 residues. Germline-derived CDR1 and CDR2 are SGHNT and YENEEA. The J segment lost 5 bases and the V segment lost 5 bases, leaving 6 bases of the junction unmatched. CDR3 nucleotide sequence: TGTGCCAGCAGCGCAGGGACAGGGCCTTATGGCTACACCTTC. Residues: CASSAGTGPYGYTF.

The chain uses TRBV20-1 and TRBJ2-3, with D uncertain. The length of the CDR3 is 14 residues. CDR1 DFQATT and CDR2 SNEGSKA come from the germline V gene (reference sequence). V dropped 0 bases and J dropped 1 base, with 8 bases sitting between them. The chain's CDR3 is CSARDVSGTDTQYF. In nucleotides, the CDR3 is TGCAGTGCTAGAGATGTATCTGGCACAGATACGCAGTATTTT.

The CDR3 DNA sequence: TGTGCCACCAGCAGACCTAGAGGCTATGGCTACACCTTC. This gives the protein CATSRPRGYGYTF. This sequence joins TRBV15 and TRBJ1-2; D gene uncertain. The CDR3 covers 13 residues. V lost 2 bases to trimming and J lost 4 bases, with 8 bases between them. Germline loops: CDR1 LNHNV, CDR2 YYDKDF (reference sequence).

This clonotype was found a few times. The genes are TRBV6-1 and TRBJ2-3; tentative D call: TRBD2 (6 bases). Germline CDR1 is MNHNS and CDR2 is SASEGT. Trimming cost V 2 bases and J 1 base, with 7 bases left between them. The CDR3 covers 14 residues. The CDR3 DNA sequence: TGTGCCAGCAGTGAACAGCGGGGCACAGATACGCAGTATTTT. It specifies CASSEQRGTDTQYF.

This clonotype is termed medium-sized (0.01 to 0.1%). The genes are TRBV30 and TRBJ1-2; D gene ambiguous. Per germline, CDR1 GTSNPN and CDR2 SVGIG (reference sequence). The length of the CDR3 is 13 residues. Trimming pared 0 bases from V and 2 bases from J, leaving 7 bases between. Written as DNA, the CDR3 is TGTGCCTGGAGTGTAAGTCAGAACTATGGCTACACCTTC. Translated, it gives CAWSVSQNYGYTF.

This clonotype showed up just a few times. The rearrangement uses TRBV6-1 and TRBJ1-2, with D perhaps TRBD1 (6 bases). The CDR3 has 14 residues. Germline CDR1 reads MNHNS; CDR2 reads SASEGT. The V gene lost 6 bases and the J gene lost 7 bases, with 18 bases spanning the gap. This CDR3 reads CASSDARGAGGYTF. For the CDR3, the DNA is TGTGCCAGCAGCGATGCGCGGGGGGCTGGTGGCTACACCTTC.

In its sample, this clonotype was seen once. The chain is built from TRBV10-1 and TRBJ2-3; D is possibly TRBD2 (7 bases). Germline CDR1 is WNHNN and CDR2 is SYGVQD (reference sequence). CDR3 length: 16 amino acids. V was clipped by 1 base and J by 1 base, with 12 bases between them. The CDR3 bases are TGCGCCAGCAGTGAGTACGGGGGGCGCGGCACAGATACGCAGTATTTT. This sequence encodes CASSEYGGRGTDTQYF.

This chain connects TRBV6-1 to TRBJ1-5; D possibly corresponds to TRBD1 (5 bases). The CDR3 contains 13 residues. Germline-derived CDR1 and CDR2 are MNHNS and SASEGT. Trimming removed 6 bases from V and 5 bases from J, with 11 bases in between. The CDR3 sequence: CASRGTVYQPQHF. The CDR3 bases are TGTGCCAGCAGAGGGACCGTATATCAGCCCCAGCATTTT.

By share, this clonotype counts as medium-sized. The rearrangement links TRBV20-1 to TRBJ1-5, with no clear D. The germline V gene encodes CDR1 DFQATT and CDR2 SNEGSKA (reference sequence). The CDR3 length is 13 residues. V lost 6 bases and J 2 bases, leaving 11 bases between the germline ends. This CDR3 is CSAVRDRNQPQHF. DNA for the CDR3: TGCAGTGCGGTGAGGGATCGCAATCAGCCCCAGCATTTT.

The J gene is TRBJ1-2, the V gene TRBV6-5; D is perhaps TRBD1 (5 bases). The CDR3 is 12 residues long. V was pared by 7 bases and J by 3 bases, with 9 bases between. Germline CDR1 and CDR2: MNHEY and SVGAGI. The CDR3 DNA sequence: TGTGCCAGCAAGTTACAGGACTATGGCTACACCTTC. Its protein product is CASKLQDYGYTF.

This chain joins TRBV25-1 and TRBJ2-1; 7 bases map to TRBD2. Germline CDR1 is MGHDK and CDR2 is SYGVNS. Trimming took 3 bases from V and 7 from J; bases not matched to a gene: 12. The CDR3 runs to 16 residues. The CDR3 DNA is TGTGCCAGCAGTGACCGCCGTGGGGGGGGGTCAAATGAGCAGTTCTTC. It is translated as CASSDRRGGGSNEQFF.

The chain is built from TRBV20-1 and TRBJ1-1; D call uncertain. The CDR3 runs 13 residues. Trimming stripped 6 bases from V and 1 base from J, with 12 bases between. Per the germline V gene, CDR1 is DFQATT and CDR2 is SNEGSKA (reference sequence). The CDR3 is CSAEVDPNTEAFF. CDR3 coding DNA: TGCAGTGCCGAAGTGGACCCGAACACTGAAGCTTTCTTT.

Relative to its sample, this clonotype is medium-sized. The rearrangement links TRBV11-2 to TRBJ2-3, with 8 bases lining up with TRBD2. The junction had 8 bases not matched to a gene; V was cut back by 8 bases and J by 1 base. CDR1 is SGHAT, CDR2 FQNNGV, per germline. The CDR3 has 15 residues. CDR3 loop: CASRGLGSGTDTQYF. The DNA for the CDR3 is TGTGCCAGCCGGGGACTAGGTTCAGGCACAGATACGCAGTATTTT.

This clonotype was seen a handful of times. CDR3 coding DNA: TGCAGTGCTAGTGGGGCGGGTAAAGAGACCCAGTACTTC. Translated, it gives CSASGAGKETQYF. The gene calls are TRBV20-1 and TRBJ2-5; D is possibly TRBD1 or TRBD2 (5 bases each). Between the trimmed V and J ends, which lost 3 bases and 3 bases, there was a span of 11 bases. CDR3 length: 13 residues. Germline-derived CDR1 and CDR2 are DFQATT and SNEGSKA (reference sequence).

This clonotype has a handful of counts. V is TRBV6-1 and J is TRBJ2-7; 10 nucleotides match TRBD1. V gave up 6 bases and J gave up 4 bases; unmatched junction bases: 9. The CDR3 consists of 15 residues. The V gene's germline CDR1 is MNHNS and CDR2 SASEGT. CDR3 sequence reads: CASRGGTGVGYEQYF. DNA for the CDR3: TGTGCCAGCAGAGGTGGGACAGGGGTTGGATACGAGCAGTACTTC.

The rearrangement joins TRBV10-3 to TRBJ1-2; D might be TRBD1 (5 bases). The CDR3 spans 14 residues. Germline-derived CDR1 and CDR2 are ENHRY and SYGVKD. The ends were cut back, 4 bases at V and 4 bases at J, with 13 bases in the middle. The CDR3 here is CAISGTGVVYGYTF. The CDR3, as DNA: TGTGCCATCAGTGGCACGGGGGTGGTCTATGGCTACACCTTC.

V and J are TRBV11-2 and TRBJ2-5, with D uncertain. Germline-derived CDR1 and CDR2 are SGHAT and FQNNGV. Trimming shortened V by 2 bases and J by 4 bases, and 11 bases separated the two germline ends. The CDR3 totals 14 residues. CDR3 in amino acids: CASSLRVNAETQYF. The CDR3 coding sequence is TGTGCCAGCAGCTTACGGGTTAACGCAGAGACCCAGTACTTC. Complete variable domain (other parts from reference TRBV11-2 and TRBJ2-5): EAGVAQSPRYKIIEKRQSVAFWCNPISGHATLYWYQQILGQGPKLLIQFQNNGVVDDSQLPKDRFSAERLKGVDSTLKIQPAKLEDSAVYLCASSLRVNAETQYFGPGTRLLVL.